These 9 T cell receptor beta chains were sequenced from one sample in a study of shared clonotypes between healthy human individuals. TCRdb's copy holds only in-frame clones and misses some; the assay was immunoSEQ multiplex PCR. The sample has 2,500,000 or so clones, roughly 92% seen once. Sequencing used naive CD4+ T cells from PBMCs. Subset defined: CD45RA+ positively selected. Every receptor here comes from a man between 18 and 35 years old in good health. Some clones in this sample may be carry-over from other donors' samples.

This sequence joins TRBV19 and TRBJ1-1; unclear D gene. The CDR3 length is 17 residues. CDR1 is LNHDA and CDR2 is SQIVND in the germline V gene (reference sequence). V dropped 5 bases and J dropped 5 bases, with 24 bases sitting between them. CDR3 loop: CASSAFGWALLGTEAFF. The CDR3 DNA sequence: TGTGCCAGTAGTGCCTTTGGTTGGGCCCTCCTGGGAACTGAAGCTTTCTTT.

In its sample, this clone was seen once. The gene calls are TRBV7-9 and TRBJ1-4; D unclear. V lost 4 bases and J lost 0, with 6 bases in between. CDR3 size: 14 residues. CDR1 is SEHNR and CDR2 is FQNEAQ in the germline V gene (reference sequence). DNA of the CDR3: TGTGCCAGCAGCTCCAAAGCAACTAATGAAAAACTGTTTTTT. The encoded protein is CASSSKATNEKLFF.

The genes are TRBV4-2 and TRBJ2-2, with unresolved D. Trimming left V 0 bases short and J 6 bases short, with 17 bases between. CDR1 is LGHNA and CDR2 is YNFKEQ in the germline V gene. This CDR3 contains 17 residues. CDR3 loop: CASSQENFDALPGELFF. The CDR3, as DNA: TGTGCCAGCAGCCAAGAGAATTTCGACGCGCTCCCCGGGGAGCTGTTTTTT.

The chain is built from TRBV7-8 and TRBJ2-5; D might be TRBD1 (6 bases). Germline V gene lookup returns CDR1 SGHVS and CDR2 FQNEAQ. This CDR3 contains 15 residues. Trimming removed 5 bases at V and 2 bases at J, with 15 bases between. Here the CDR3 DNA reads TGTGCCAGCAGCAATAGACAGGTTGGACAAGAGACCCAGTACTTC. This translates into CASSNRQVGQETQYF.

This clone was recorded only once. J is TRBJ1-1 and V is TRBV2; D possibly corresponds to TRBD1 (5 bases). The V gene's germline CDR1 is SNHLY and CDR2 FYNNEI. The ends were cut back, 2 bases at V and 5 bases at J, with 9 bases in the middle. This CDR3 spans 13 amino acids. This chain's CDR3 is CASSERWGTEAFF. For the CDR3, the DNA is TGTGCCAGCAGTGAACGGTGGGGGACTGAAGCTTTCTTT.

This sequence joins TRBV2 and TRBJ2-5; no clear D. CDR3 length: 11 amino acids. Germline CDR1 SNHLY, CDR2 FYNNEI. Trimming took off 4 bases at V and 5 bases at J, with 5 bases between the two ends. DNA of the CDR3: TGTGCCAGCAGTGCTCTTGAGACCCAGTACTTC. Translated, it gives CASSALETQYF.

CDR3 in DNA: TGTGCCAGCAGGATCGAAATGAACACTGAAGCTTTCTTT. It yields the protein CASRIEMNTEAFF. This sequence joins TRBV2 and TRBJ1-1; no clear D gene. V dropped 6 bases and J dropped 0 bases, with 8 bases sitting between them. CDR3 length equals 13 residues. CDR1 and CDR2 (germline): SNHLY, FYNNEI. The whole variable domain, remainder taken from reference TRBV2 and TRBJ1-1, is EPEVTQTPSHQVTQMGQEVILRCVPISNHLYFYWYRQILGQKVEFLVSFYNNEISEKSEIFDDQFSVERPDGSNFTLKIRSTKLEDSAMYFCASRIEMNTEAFFGQGTRLTVV.

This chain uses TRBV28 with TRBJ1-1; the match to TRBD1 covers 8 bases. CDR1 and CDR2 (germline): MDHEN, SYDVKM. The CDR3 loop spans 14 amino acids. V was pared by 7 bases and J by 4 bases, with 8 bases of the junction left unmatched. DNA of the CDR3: TGTGCCAGCATCCTGACAGGGGACTTCACTGAAGCTTTCTTT. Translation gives CASILTGDFTEAFF.

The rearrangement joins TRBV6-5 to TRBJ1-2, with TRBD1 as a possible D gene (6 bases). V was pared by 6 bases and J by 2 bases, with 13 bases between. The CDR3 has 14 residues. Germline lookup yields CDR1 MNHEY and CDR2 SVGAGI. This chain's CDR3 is CASRSGTTNYGYTF. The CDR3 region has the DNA TGTGCCAGCAGGTCCGGGACAACCAACTATGGCTACACCTTC.